In its sample, the clone carrying this T cell receptor beta chain was seen many times. The CDR3 sequence is 15 residues long. Germline V lookup: CDR1 DFQATT, CDR2 SNEGSKA (reference sequence). The V gene end was trimmed by 2 bases and the J gene end by 3 bases; junction bases not matched to a gene: 6. This record belongs to a study of neurological immune-mediated disorders. The cDNA was generated by 5'RACE with 10-nucleotide random UMIs. TCRdb recomputed calls from the 5' RACE reads with MiXCR, one row per CDR3 protein. The sample contains approximately 87,000 distinct CDR3 sequences, roughly 14% of which appear only once.

The sequence was collected from a woman in her forties or fifties in good health. This sequence joins TRBV20-1 and TRBJ2-5, with 10 bases that match TRBD1. Sequencing used PBMCs. CDR3 region: CSARPGDRGKETQYF. The CDR3 region has the DNA TGCAGTGCTAGACCCGGGGACAGGGGAAAAGAGACCCAGTACTTC.